A single sample gave rise to the 20 T cell receptor beta chains below, sequenced in a study of CD4 and CD8 cells across lung adenocarcinoma regions (dated by TCRdb to the late 2010s). Receptors were amplified or captured by PCR. These reads were obtained on a HiSeq X Ten. The public reads were reprocessed in TCRdb via fastp at Q25 and MiXCR, keeping in-frame beta chains. For every CDR3 protein sequence, its rows merge into one entry that carries the most common genes and DNA. The sample has 3,600 or so distinct CDR3 sequences on record, approximately 63% of them singletons. Clones ranked in the top ten supply roughly 19% of the sample. Input material: CD4+ T cells from the margin of a lung tumor. Explained via the paper, the cell subset or site label denotes: tumor margin region. The receptors were sampled from a male donor with lung adenocarcinoma. The CD4 and CD8 labels of this study may be unreliable.

The V and J genes are TRBV11-2 and TRBJ1-1; a weak D match, TRBD1 (5 bases). V was shortened by 2 bases and J by 0 bases, with 16 bases between the two germline ends. The CDR3 loop spans 17 amino acids. The V gene's germline CDR1 is SGHAT and CDR2 FQNNGV. CDR3 in amino acids: CASSLYPGRNMNTEAFF. CDR3 sequence (DNA): TGTGCCAGCAGCTTATACCCAGGGCGGAACATGAACACTGAAGCTTTCTTT.

This sequence joins TRBV6-1 and TRBJ2-5; perhaps D is TRBD1 or TRBD2 (6 bases each). The CDR3 is 15 amino acids. Germline lookup yields CDR1 MNHNS and CDR2 SASEGT. The chain's CDR3 is CGRGEGGRGTDTQYF. The CDR3, as DNA: TGTGGCAGGGGTGAAGGGGGGCGAGGCACAGATACGCAGTACTTC.

The J gene is TRBJ2-5, the V gene TRBV12-3 or TRBV12-4, with D possibly matching TRBD1 (8 bases). The end of the DNA aligns better with TRBJ2-1, so the J call may be wrong. This CDR3 contains 12 residues. The CDR3 coding sequence is TGTGCCAGCGAACTCGGGGGGACAGGGCAGTTCTTC. Its protein product is CASELGGTGQFF.

The sample holds a few counts of this clonotype. V is TRBV7-2 and J is TRBJ2-5; 9 bases map to TRBD2. The germline gives CDR1 SGHTA, CDR2 FQGNSA. The length of the CDR3 is 15 residues. The V gene end was trimmed by 4 bases and the J gene end by 4 bases; junction bases not matched to a gene: 7. This CDR3 reads CASSSPRGGTETQYF. For the CDR3, the DNA is TGTGCCAGCAGCTCCCCGCGGGGGGGCACAGAGACCCAGTACTTC.

A note on this clonotype: One end of the junction is discordant with germline, which a read error may explain. The chain carries TRBV6-5 and TRBJ2-3; TRBD1 is a possible D gene (6 bases). The germline V gene encodes CDR1 MNHEY and CDR2 SVGAGI. This CDR3 has 15 amino acids. Here the CDR3 reads CARSSAVTGIDTQYF. The CDR3 DNA sequence: TGTGCCCGCAGTTCCGCGGTGACAGGCATAGACACGCAGTATTTC.

This clonotype was observed a few times. The chain uses TRBV12-3 or TRBV12-4 and TRBJ1-5, with 8 positions matching TRBD1. CDR3 size: 14 residues. V shed 6 bases, J shed 5 bases, and the junction held 6 bases outside the gene matches. The chain's CDR3 is CASRAGQEDQPQHF. In DNA form, the CDR3 reads TGTGCCAGCAGGGCGGGACAGGAGGATCAGCCCCAGCATTTT.

This clonotype is large (0.1 to 1%) within its sample. The rearrangement uses TRBV6-1 and TRBJ1-4; no definite D call. The CDR3 covers 12 residues. Germline loops: CDR1 MNHNS, CDR2 SASEGT. V shed 11 bases and J shed 3 bases, with 10 bases lying between them. The CDR3 bases are TGTGCCGCGGGCCGAGCTAATGAAAAACTGTTTTTT. Protein sequence: CAAGRANEKLFF.

The J gene is TRBJ2-7, the V gene TRBV6-4; 9 nucleotides agree with TRBD1. Germline V CDR1 and CDR2: MRHNA, SNTAGT. The CDR3 runs to 15 residues. J gave up 6 bases and V 4 bases, and 10 bases lay outside the gene matches. CDR3 amino acids: CASSARGDRVAEQYF. In DNA form, the CDR3 reads TGTGCCAGCAGTGCTCGAGGGGACAGGGTCGCCGAGCAGTACTTC.

The gene calls are TRBV11-2 and TRBJ2-7, with 9 bases fitting TRBD2. Germline CDR1 and CDR2: SGHAT and FQNNGV. The CDR3 is made up of 15 amino acids. The V and J ends lost 3 bases and 6 bases, in that order; junction bases with no gene match: 9. CDR3: CASSFSSGSGGEQYF. In DNA form, the CDR3 reads TGTGCCAGCAGCTTCAGTAGCGGGAGTGGGGGCGAGCAGTACTTC.

The chain joins TRBV6-1 to TRBJ1-2, with D unresolved. This CDR3 contains 13 residues. Per the germline V gene, CDR1 is MNHNS and CDR2 is SASEGT. V lost 7 bases and J 3 bases, leaving 12 bases between the germline ends. Here the CDR3 reads CASTHLDHYGYTF. CDR3 in DNA: TGTGCCAGCACCCATTTGGACCACTATGGCTACACCTTC.

This clonotype was counted a few times. The chain has TRBV6-1 and TRBJ2-5, with 12 bases matching TRBD2. The J call is uncertain, as TRBJ2-7 better fits the DNA end. The CDR3 length is 15 residues. Germline assignment: CDR1 MNHNS and CDR2 SASEGT. This CDR3 reads CASSESRTSGTEQYF. The DNA for the CDR3 is TGTGCCAGCAGTGAATCCAGGACTAGCGGGACCGAGCAGTACTTC.

V is TRBV7-2 and J is TRBJ2-1, with TRBD2 identical over 9 bases. TRBJ2-5 matches the DNA end more closely, so the J call is doubtful. This CDR3 comprises 15 residues. Germline CDR1 and CDR2: SGHTA and FQGNSA. This CDR3 reads CASSLSLAGQETQYF. In nucleotides, the CDR3 is TGTGCCAGCAGCTTATCGCTAGCGGGACAAGAGACCCAGTACTTC.

About this clonotype itself: At one end the junction does not follow the germline gene, possibly because of a read error. This chain links TRBV7-7 with TRBJ2-5; possible D gene TRBD2, 5 bases. In germline, CDR1 is SSHAT, CDR2 FNYEAQ (reference sequence). This CDR3 region has 12 residues. The CDR3 loop is CASSGSQETQYF. DNA of the CDR3: TGTGCTAGCAGCGGCAGCCAAGAGACCCAGTACTTC. The full variable domain, completed using reference TRBV7-7 and TRBJ2-5, is GAGVSQSPRYKVTKRGQDVTLRCDPISSHATLYWYQQALGQGPEFLTYFNYEAQPDKSGLPSDRFSAERPEGSISTLTIQRTEQRDSAMYRCASSGSQETQYFGPGTRLLVL.

The CDR3 is CASSFSAAGHTETQYF. DNA for the CDR3: TGTGCCAGCAGTTTTAGTGCAGCGGGACACACAGAGACCCAGTACTTC. The V gene is TRBV28, the J gene TRBJ2-5; D possibly corresponds to TRBD2 (7 bases). This CDR3 has 16 amino acids. Trimming cost V 3 bases and J 4 bases, with 18 bases left between them. The germline gives CDR1 MDHEN, CDR2 SYDVKM.

This clonotype occurred a few times. The junction and the germline gene differ at one end; a read error may be behind it. V gene TRBV6-1 combines with J gene TRBJ1-6; TRBD1 matches at 8 bases. This CDR3 has 14 amino acids. Germline values: CDR1 MNHNS, CDR2 SASEGT. The CDR3 sequence: CASSAYRGINEQYF. The CDR3 DNA reads as TGTGCCAGCAGTGCTTACAGGGGGATAAACGAGCAGTACTTT.

This clonotype was found a few times. The chain is built from TRBV5-4 and TRBJ2-1; 9 bases match TRBD1. Germline-derived CDR1 and CDR2 are SGHNT and YYREEE (reference sequence). After removal of 5 bases from V and 15 bases from J, the junction contained 18 bases not matched to a gene. The CDR3 spans 15 residues. The CDR3 sequence: CASSSNRGLDGDRFF. The DNA of the CDR3 is TGTGCCAGCAGTTCGAACAGGGGGCTTGACGGAGATAGGTTCTTC.

This chain connects TRBV11-1 to TRBJ2-1, with D unclear. Germline V gene sequence: CDR1 SGHAT, CDR2 FQDESV (reference sequence). CDR3 length equals 15 residues. With 1 base removed from V and 0 bases from J, the gap between germline ends came to 7 bases. In nucleotides, the CDR3 is TGTGCCAGCAGCTTAGGGTCGAGCTCCTACAATGAGCAGTTCTTC. It yields the protein CASSLGSSSYNEQFF. Combining the CDR3 with reference TRBV11-1 and TRBJ2-1 gives the whole variable domain EAEVAQSPRYKITEKSQAVAFWCDPISGHATLYWYRQILGQGPELLVQFQDESVVDDSQLPKDRFSAERLKGVDSTLKIQPAELGDSAMYLCASSLGSSSYNEQFFGPGTRLTVL.

The gene calls are TRBV6-1 and TRBJ2-7, with TRBD1 matching 7 bases. Germline V gene lookup returns CDR1 MNHNS and CDR2 SASEGT. CDR3 size: 14 residues. J lost 3 bases, V lost 6 bases, and 8 bases had no gene match. This CDR3 is CASRKGQAHYEQYF. CDR3 nucleotides: TGTGCCAGCAGAAAAGGACAGGCCCACTACGAGCAGTACTTC.

V and J are TRBV6-1 and TRBJ2-1; 7 bases are a match to TRBD2. Germline V gene data show CDR1 as MNHNS and CDR2 as SASEGT. V trimming: 5 bases; J trimming: 14 bases; junction bases outside the gene matches: 6. The length of the CDR3 is 11 residues. The CDR3 DNA follows: TGTGCCAGCAGTAAGACTAGCTTCGAGTTCTTC. Protein: CASSKTSFEFF.

In regard to this clonotype: A read error may account for a junction end that differs from germline. V and J are TRBV7-7 and TRBJ2-3, with TRBD2 matching 9 bases. CDR1 SSHAT and CDR2 FNYEAQ come from the germline V gene (reference sequence). The CDR3 extends over 19 amino acids. CDR3 in DNA: TGTGCTAGCAGCTTAGGTTCTAGCGGGATATCCAGTAGCACAGATACGCAGTATTTT. It codes for CASSLGSSGISSSTDTQYF.